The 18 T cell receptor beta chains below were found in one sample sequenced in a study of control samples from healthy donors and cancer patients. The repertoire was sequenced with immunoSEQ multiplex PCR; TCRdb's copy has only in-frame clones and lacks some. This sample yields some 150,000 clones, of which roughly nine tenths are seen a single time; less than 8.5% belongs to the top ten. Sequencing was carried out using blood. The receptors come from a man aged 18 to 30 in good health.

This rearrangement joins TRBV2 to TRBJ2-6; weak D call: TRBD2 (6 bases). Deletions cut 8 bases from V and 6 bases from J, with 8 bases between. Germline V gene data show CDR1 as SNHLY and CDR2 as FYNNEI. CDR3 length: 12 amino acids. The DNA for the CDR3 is TGTGCCAGCGGGGAGGCGGCCAACGTCCTGACTTTC. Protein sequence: CASGEAANVLTF.

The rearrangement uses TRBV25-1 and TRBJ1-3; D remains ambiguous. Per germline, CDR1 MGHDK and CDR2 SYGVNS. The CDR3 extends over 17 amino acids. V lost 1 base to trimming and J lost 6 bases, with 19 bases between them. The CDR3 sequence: CASSEFTSSRRVNTIYF. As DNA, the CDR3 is TGTGCCAGCAGTGAATTCACGTCGTCCCGAAGAGTAAACACCATATATTTT.

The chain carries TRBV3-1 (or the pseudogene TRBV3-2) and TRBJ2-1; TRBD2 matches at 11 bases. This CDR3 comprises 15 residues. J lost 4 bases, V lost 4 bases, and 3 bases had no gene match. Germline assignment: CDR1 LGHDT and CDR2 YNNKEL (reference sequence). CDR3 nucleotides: TGTGCCAGCAGCCGGACTAGCGGGCGATACAATGAGCAGTTCTTC. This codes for CASSRTSGRYNEQFF.

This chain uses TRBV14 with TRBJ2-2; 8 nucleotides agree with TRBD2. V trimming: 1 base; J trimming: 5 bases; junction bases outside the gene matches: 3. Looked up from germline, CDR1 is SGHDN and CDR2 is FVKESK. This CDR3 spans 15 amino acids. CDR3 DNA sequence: TGTGCCAGCAGCCAAGGCCGGGAGGGTACCGGGGAGCTGTTTTTT. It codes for CASSQGREGTGELFF.

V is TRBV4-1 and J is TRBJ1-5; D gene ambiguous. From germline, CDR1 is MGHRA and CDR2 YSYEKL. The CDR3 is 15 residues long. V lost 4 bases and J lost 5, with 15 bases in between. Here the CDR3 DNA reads TGCGCCAGCAGCCGCGTAGGGTGGGGAGATCAGCCCCAGCATTTT. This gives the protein CASSRVGWGDQPQHF.

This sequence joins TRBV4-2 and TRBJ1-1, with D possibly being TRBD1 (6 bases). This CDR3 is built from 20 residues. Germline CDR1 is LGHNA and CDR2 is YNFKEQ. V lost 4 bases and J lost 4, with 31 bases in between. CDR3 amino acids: CASSLQNAGTNGILGTEAFF. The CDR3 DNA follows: TGTGCCAGCAGCCTCCAAAACGCCGGGACAAACGGTATTCTTGGCACTGAAGCTTTCTTT.

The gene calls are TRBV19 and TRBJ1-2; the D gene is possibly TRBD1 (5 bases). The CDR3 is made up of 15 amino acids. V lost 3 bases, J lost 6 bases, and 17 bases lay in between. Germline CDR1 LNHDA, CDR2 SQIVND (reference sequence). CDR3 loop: CASSMGRDRGNGYTF. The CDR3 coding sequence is TGTGCCAGTAGTATGGGAAGGGACCGGGGGAATGGCTACACCTTC.

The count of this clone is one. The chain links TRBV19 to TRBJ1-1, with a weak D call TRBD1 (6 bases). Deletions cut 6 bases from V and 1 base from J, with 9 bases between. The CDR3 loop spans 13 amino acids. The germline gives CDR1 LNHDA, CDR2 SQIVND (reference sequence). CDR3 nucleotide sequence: TGTGCCAGTAGCCCGACAGGGAACACTGAAGCTTTCTTT. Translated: CASSPTGNTEAFF. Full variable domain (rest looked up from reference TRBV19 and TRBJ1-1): DGGITQSPKYLFRKEGQNVTLSCEQNLNHDAMYWYRQDPGQGLRLIYYSQIVNDFQKGDIAEGYSVSREKKESFPLTVTSAQKNPTAFYLCASSPTGNTEAFFGQGTRLTVV.

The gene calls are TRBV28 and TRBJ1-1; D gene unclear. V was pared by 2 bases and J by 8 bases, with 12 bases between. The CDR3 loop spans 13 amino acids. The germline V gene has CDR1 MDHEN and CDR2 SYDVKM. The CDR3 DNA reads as TGTGCCAGCAGTTTAAACGACCTCGGAGAAGCTTTCTTT. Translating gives CASSLNDLGEAFF.

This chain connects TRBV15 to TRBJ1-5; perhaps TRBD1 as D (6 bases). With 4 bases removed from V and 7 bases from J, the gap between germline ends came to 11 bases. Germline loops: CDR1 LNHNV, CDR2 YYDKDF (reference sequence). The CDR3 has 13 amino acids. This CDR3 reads CATSITGSQPQHF. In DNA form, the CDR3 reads TGTGCCACCAGCATAACAGGGTCACAGCCCCAGCATTTT.

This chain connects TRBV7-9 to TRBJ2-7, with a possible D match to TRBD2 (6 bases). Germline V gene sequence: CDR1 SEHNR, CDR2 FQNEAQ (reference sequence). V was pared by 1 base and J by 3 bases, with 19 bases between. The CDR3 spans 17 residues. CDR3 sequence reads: CASSLVRGGTTDYEQYF. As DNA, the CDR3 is TGTGCCAGCAGCTTAGTGCGGGGAGGAACGACTGACTACGAGCAGTACTTC.

CDR3 nucleotide sequence: TGTGCCAGCAGCTTAGACTCGGCGGTGAACACTGAAGCTTTCTTT. This encodes CASSLDSAVNTEAFF. The V gene is TRBV7-2, the J gene TRBJ1-1, with D unresolved. Germline assignment: CDR1 SGHTA and CDR2 FQGNSA. The CDR3 totals 15 residues. V was shortened by 1 base and J by 0 bases, with 9 bases between the two germline ends.

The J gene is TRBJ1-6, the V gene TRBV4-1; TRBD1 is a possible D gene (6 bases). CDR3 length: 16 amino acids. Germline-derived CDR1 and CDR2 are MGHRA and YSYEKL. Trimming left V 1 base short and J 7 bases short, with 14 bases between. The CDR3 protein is CASSQARQGRNSPLHF. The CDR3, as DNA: TGCGCCAGCAGCCAAGCGCGGCAGGGGAGGAATTCACCCCTCCACTTT.

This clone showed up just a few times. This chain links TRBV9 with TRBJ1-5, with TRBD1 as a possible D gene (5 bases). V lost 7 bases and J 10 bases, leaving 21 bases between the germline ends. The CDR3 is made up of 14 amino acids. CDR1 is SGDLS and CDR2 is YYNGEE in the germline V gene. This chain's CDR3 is CASSAEGLGGPQHF. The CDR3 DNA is TGTGCCAGCTCGGCGGAGGGGTTGGGGGGACCCCAGCATTTT.

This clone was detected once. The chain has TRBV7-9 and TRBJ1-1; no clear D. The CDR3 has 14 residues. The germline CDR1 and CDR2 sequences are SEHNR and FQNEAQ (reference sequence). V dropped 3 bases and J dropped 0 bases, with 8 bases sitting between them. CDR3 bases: TGTGCCAGCAGCTTGGACGGATTGAACACTGAAGCTTTCTTT. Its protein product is CASSLDGLNTEAFF.

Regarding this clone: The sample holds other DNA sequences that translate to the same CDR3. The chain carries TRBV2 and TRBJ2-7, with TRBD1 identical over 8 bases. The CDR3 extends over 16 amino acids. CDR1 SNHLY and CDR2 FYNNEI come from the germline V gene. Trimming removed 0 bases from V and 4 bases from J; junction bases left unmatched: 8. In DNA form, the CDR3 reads TGTGCCAGCAGTGAAGCGCGCGGACAGGGAAGTTACGAGCAGTACTTC. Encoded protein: CASSEARGQGSYEQYF.

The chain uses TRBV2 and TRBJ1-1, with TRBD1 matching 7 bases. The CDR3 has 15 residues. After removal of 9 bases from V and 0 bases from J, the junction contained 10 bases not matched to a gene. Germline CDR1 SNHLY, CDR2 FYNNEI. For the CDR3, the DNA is TGTGCCAGTAAGAAAGGACAGGCGGTGAACACTGAAGCTTTCTTT. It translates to CASKKGQAVNTEAFF.

Here the CDR3 reads CASSATGTGGADTQYF. For the CDR3, the DNA is TGTGCCAGCAGCGCCACCGGGACAGGGGGAGCAGATACGCAGTATTTT. The V gene is TRBV9, the J gene TRBJ2-3, with 11 bases that match TRBD1. Germline trimming cut 3 bases from V and 4 bases from J; bases unmatched to any gene: 7. The CDR3 extends over 16 amino acids. Germline CDR1 and CDR2: SGDLS and YYNGEE.